The T cell receptor beta chain described here comes from a study of graft-versus-host responses after intestinal transplantation (dated by TCRdb to about 2021). The study in broad terms: Recipients received multivisceral, liver-intestinal, or isolated intestinal transplants. Every recipient was given anti-thymocyte globulin induction, then maintenance tacrolimus and steroids for around three years. After intestinal transplantation, graft-versus-host and host-versus-graft alloreactive T cell clones in the graft, circulation and bone marrow were tracked using bulk TCR-beta CDR3 sequencing. To identify alloreactive clones, pre-transplant mixed lymphocyte reaction products were sequenced and compared with unstimulated pre-transplant donor and recipient T cells. The cohort enrolled some 24 intestinal transplant recipients, one of whom was a retransplant, and 3 patients without pretransplant specimens were excluded. Donor T cell macrochimerism was defined as a peak of at least 4% donor T cells among recipient peripheral blood mononuclear cells. Rather than being sequenced by the commercial service, samples from a few later patients were sequenced in-house on an Illumina MiSeq and processed with MiXCR. Summary of the overall study and its limitations: Patients with donor T cell macrochimerism had high GvH to HvG T cell clonal ratios in their allografts. Peak levels of circulating GvH clones were associated with declines in HvG clones early after transplant. GvH clones turned up in recipient bone marrow, with some appearing earlier in ileal mucosa or blood, a pattern consistent with an intestinal mucosal origin. The conclusions were limited by the relatively low number and heterogeneity of the intestinal transplant patients.

To isolate intraepithelial and lamina propria lymphocytes from graft specimens, dithiothreitol, EDTA incubations and collagenase D digestion were used. Bulk TCR-beta sequencing was performed on serial intestinal graft biopsy specimens collected as late as 600 days after transplant. The method was the immunoSEQ multiplex PCR assay. Adaptive Biotechnologies carried out high-throughput TCR-beta CDR3 sequencing of genomic DNA for most patients. The original methods were these. Adaptive's ImmunoSEQ software supplied the TCR sequencing data for 18 patients, while MiXCR and VDJtools were used to process a few other patients. CDR3 nucleotide sequences shared between donor and recipient were removed because the origin of such sequences could not be assigned. To count as alloreactive, a clone needed at least 2-fold expansion over unstimulated cells and a minimum CFSE-low frequency of 0.002% (template counts) or 0.001% (read counts). Clones were considered mappable if detected in sequenced pre-transplant spleen, lymph node, or MLR CFSE-low populations of the donor or recipient. Cumulative frequency of alloreactive clones was calculated as a percentage of all sequences weighted by copy number. TCRdb holds this immuneACCESS table with in-frame rearrangements only. Some clones are missing; in checked studies, unresolved V genes explain under half, and the rest has no known cause. V and J calls and clone size are those listed in that table; D and trimming were worked out from the DNA. For this sample the table gives some 66,000 clones, of which about nine tenths were detected only once. In total, the top ten clones hold more than 1.5% of the sample.

Reading the germline V gene (reference sequence) gives CDR1 SEHNR and CDR2 FQNEAQ. The junction carries 13 bases between V and J, which are trimmed by 5 bases and 6 bases respectively. The cysteine opens and the phenylalanine closes a CDR3 of 13 amino acids. The CDR3 DNA has 39 bases and is translated from base 1. As concerns this clone: What this receptor recognizes is not known. No much larger clone exists at a distance of one base, and base qualities are not known.

This TCR was recovered from a human patient who received an intestinal transplant, so some T cells may come from the graft donor. The sequencing here drew on ileum tissue, taken 357 days after transplant. Recombination linked TRBV7-9 to TRBJ1-1, with TRBD1 tentatively as D gene (5 bases match). The CDR3: CASSNDRDAEAFF. The sequence in DNA is TGTGCCAGCAGCAACGACCGGGACGCTGAAGCTTTCTTT.